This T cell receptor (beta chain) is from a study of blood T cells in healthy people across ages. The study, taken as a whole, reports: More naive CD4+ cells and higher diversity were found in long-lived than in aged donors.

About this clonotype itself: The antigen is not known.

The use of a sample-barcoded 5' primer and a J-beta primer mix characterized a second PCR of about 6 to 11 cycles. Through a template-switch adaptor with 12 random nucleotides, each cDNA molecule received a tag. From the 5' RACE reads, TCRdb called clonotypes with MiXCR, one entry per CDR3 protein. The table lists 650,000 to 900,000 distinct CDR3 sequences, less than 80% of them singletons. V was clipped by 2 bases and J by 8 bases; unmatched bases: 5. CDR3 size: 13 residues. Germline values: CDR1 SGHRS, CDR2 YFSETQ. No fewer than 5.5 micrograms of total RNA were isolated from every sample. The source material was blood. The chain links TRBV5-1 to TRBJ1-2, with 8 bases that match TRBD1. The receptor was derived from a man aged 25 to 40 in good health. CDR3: CASSFRTGSGYTF. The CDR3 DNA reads TGCGCCAGCAGCTTTCGGACAGGGAGCGGCTACACCTTC.